The 26 T cell receptor beta chains presented below share a single source sample, sequenced in a study of response to subunit inactivated influenza vaccine. Each CDR3 protein gets one entry after TCRdb re-called the RT-PCR reads with MiXCR. The sample lists 650,000 to 700,000 distinct CDR3 sequences; 15% to 19% were seen once. This specimen was PBMCs from blood, taken about 11 days after vaccination. All receptors come from a man aged 45-60 years who received an inactivated influenza vaccine.

This sequence joins TRBV25-1 and TRBJ2-2, with TRBD1 matching 9 bases. The CDR3 has 18 amino acids. The V gene end was trimmed by 2 bases and the J gene end by 5 bases; junction bases not matched to a gene: 12. The germline gives CDR1 MGHDK, CDR2 SYGVNS. The CDR3 DNA is TGTGCCAGCAGTGAAGCTCCGGGACAGGGACATCATACCGGGGAGCTGTTTTTT. Its translation is CASSEAPGQGHHTGELFF.

This clonotype has a handful of counts. The V gene is TRBV20-1, the J gene TRBJ2-2; D gene unclear. The CDR3 contains 14 residues. The V and J ends lost 6 bases and 2 bases respectively, with 13 bases between them. Per germline, CDR1 DFQATT and CDR2 SNEGSKA (reference sequence). CDR3 coding DNA: TGCAGTGCGCAAACCCAGATCAACACCGGGGAGCTGTTTTTT. Its protein is CSAQTQINTGELFF.

This clonotype was counted a few times. The J gene is TRBJ2-7, the V gene TRBV12-3 or TRBV12-4, with D possibly matching TRBD2 (5 bases). This CDR3 comprises 13 residues. Between the trimmed V and J ends, which lost 2 bases and 2 bases, there was a span of 7 bases. This CDR3 is CASSLYGTYEQYF. The CDR3 DNA reads TGTGCCAGCAGTTTATACGGGACCTACGAGCAGTACTTC.

The chain couples TRBV3-1 to TRBJ2-3, with a tentative D call TRBD1 (8 bases). The ends were cut back, 2 bases at V and 8 bases at J, with 20 bases in the middle. The CDR3 has 16 amino acids. CDR1 is LGHDT, CDR2 YNNKEL, per germline (reference sequence). CDR3 residues: CASSQRTRTGSPTQYF. For the CDR3, the DNA is TGTGCCAGCAGCCAACGGACTAGGACAGGGTCGCCTACGCAGTATTTT.

The sample holds a few counts of this clonotype. The chain couples TRBV4-1 to TRBJ2-7; 9 bases map to TRBD1. The CDR3 sequence is 15 residues long. J was trimmed by 2 bases and V by 3 bases; bases with no gene match: 5. The germline V gene has CDR1 MGHRA and CDR2 YSYEKL. Here the CDR3 DNA reads TGCGCCAGCAGCCAGGGATGGACAGGGGCCTACGAGCAGTACTTC. Amino acid sequence: CASSQGWTGAYEQYF.

This clonotype was observed a handful of times. The rearrangement uses TRBV24-1 and TRBJ2-5; 7 nucleotides align to TRBD1. V was pared by 9 bases and J by 3 bases, with 6 bases of the junction left unmatched. From germline, CDR1 is KGHDR and CDR2 SFDVKD. CDR3 length equals 13 residues. The CDR3 DNA follows: TGTGCCACCGCCCACGGGACAGAAGAGACCCAGTACTTC. This translates into CATAHGTEETQYF.

This clonotype was counted a few times. The CDR3 here is CSVETLDKNIQYF. In DNA, the CDR3 is TGCAGCGTTGAAACTCTTGACAAAAACATTCAGTACTTC. The chain carries TRBV29-1 and TRBJ2-4; no clear D. This CDR3 contains 13 residues. Trimming cost V 2 bases and J 3 bases, with 8 bases left between them. CDR1 is SQVTM and CDR2 is ANQGSEA in the germline V gene.

This clonotype was counted between two and nine times. The rearrangement links TRBV28 to TRBJ1-3; D is undetermined. Trimming took off 7 bases at V and 0 bases at J, with 10 bases between the two ends. The CDR3 runs to 14 residues. Germline loops: CDR1 MDHEN, CDR2 SYDVKM. The CDR3 region has the DNA TGTGCCAGCAACGAGGTTTTCTCTGGAAACACCATATATTTT. It codes for CASNEVFSGNTIYF. Full variable domain (outside the CDR3, taken from reference TRBV28 and TRBJ1-3): DVKVTQSSRYLVKRTGEKVFLECVQDMDHENMFWYRQDPGLGLRLIYFSYDVKMKEKGDIPEGYSVSREKKERFSLILESASTNQTSMYLCASNEVFSGNTIYFGEGSWLTVV.

There are a few counts of this clonotype. The chain has TRBV19 and TRBJ2-3, with D perhaps TRBD1 or TRBD2 (5 bases each). The germline V gene encodes CDR1 LNHDA and CDR2 SQIVND (reference sequence). The V end lost 3 bases, the J end lost 3 bases, and 13 bases lay between the germline ends. This CDR3 region has 15 residues. In DNA form, the CDR3 reads TGTGCCAGTAGTATCGCTCCGGGACCTACAGATACGCAGTATTTT. This gives the protein CASSIAPGPTDTQYF.

About this clonotype: Being one base from a much bigger clone, this may be a read error. The gene calls are TRBV6-2 or TRBV6-3 and TRBJ2-7, with D perhaps matching TRBD2 (6 bases). Trimming took off 6 bases at V and 3 bases at J, with 9 bases between the two ends. Germline V gene lookup returns CDR1 MNHEY and CDR2 SVGEGT. The CDR3 is made up of 12 amino acids. CDR3 residues: CASSRDFYEQYF. CDR3 coding DNA: TGTGCCAGCAGCCGGGACTTCTACGAGCAGTACTTC.

This clonotype was seen a handful of times. The V and J genes are TRBV20-1 and TRBJ2-6; 7 bases match TRBD2. Germline assignment: CDR1 DFQATT and CDR2 SNEGSKA (reference sequence). Trimming at V came to 4 bases and at J to 0 bases, leaving 15 bases not matched to a gene. The CDR3 runs to 19 residues. CDR3 sequence: CSATTTSRRRGSGANVLTF. The CDR3, as DNA: TGCAGTGCTACTACGACTAGCCGAAGGAGAGGCTCTGGGGCCAACGTCCTGACTTTC.

This clonotype was picked up many times. The chain uses TRBV4-3 and TRBJ2-2; a weak D match, TRBD2 (6 bases). The ends were cut back, 2 bases at V and 8 bases at J, with 15 bases in the middle. The V gene's germline CDR1 is LGHNA and CDR2 YSLEER. The CDR3 loop spans 15 amino acids. The CDR3 DNA reads as TGCGCCAGCAGCCAAAACCAGGGAGGTACGGGGGAGCTGTTTTTT. It codes for CASSQNQGGTGELFF.

This clonotype was counted a few times. The J gene is TRBJ1-1, the V gene TRBV5-1; D is unresolved. Trimming took 4 bases from V and 0 from J, leaving 7 bases between them. Per germline, CDR1 SGHRS and CDR2 YFSETQ. The CDR3 is 13 amino acids. CDR3 region: CASSQDVNTEAFF. The CDR3, as DNA: TGCGCCAGCAGCCAAGACGTGAACACTGAAGCTTTCTTT. The full variable domain, in which reference TRBV5-1 and TRBJ1-1 provide the parts outside the CDR3, is KAGVTQTPRYLIKTRGQQVTLSCSPISGHRSVSWYQQTPGQGLQFLFEYFSETQRNKGNFPGRFSGRQFSNSRSEMNVSTLELGDSALYLCASSQDVNTEAFFGQGTRLTVV.

In its sample, this clonotype was seen a few times. The J gene is TRBJ2-7, the V gene TRBV12-3 or TRBV12-4; 7 bases agree with TRBD2. The CDR3 loop spans 15 amino acids. V lost 5 bases to trimming and J lost 0 bases; unmatched junction nucleotides: 7. DNA for the CDR3: TGTGCCAGCAGTCCCCAGTGGGGGGGCTCCTACGAGCAGTACTTC. This codes for CASSPQWGGSYEQYF.

This clonotype has just a few counts. This sequence joins TRBV29-1 and TRBJ2-3; 9 bases are shared with TRBD2. CDR1 is SQVTM, CDR2 ANQGSEA, per germline. The CDR3 contains 16 residues. After removal of 0 bases from V and 1 base from J, the junction contained 5 bases not matched to a gene. CDR3 region: CSVEELAGVGTDTQYF. The CDR3, as DNA: TGCAGCGTTGAAGAACTAGCGGGCGTCGGCACAGATACGCAGTATTTT.

This chain joins TRBV29-1 and TRBJ2-1, with D possibly TRBD2 on 5 matching bases. The CDR3 is 15 residues long. Germline V CDR1 and CDR2: SQVTM, ANQGSEA. Trimming removed 3 bases at V and 0 bases at J, with 12 bases between. DNA of the CDR3: TGCAGCGTTGATTCAGCGGCCTTCTCCTACAATGAGCAGTTCTTC. Its translation is CSVDSAAFSYNEQFF.

This clonotype was detected a few times. The chain recombines TRBV4-1 with TRBJ1-5, with 9 positions matching TRBD1. CDR3 length: 19 residues. CDR1 and CDR2 (germline): MGHRA, YSYEKL. With V trimmed by 1 base and J by 0 bases, 10 bases remained unmatched. CDR3 sequence: CASSQGTGTGTYSNQPQHF. CDR3 in DNA: TGCGCCAGCAGCCAAGGAACCGGGACAGGGACATATAGCAATCAGCCCCAGCATTTT.

This clonotype was seen only a few times. V gene TRBV20-1 combines with J gene TRBJ2-3; D call uncertain. There are 13 residues in the CDR3. Deletions cut 4 bases from V and 0 bases from J, with 8 bases between. Germline V CDR1 and CDR2: DFQATT, SNEGSKA (reference sequence). The DNA of the CDR3 is TGCAGTGCTAATTTGAGGAGCACAGATACGCAGTATTTT. This codes for CSANLRSTDTQYF.

The chain combines TRBV6-2 or TRBV6-3 with TRBJ2-3, with no clear D. There are 14 residues in the CDR3. With 0 bases removed from V and 4 bases from J, the gap between germline ends came to 8 bases. Per the germline V gene, CDR1 is MNHEY and CDR2 is SVGEGT. CDR3 loop: CASSYSETSDTQYF. In DNA form, the CDR3 reads TGTGCCAGCAGTTACTCCGAAACCTCAGATACGCAGTATTTT.

This rearrangement joins TRBV30 to TRBJ2-5; weak D call: TRBD2 (5 bases). The CDR3 is 15 amino acids. Germline loops: CDR1 GTSNPN, CDR2 SVGIG (reference sequence). The ends were cut back, 0 bases at V and 2 bases at J, with 13 bases in the middle. The chain's CDR3 is CAWSVHRGFQETQYF. In DNA form, the CDR3 reads TGTGCCTGGAGTGTACATCGGGGATTTCAAGAGACCCAGTACTTC.

This clonotype was seen a few times. V gene TRBV7-2 combines with J gene TRBJ2-3; perhaps TRBD2 as D (6 bases). Germline loops: CDR1 SGHTA, CDR2 FQGNSA. The germline V and J ends were trimmed by 1 base and 1 base, with 9 bases remaining between them. There are 15 residues in the CDR3. The DNA for the CDR3 is TGTGCCAGCAGCTTAGTGGCGGGACGCACAGATACGCAGTATTTT. Protein product: CASSLVAGRTDTQYF.

This clonotype has only a few counts. The chain is built from TRBV7-9 and TRBJ2-2; no reliable D call. The CDR3 sequence is 15 residues long. Germline loops: CDR1 SEHNR, CDR2 FQNEAQ (reference sequence). The V gene lost 0 bases and the J gene lost 1 base, with 6 bases spanning the gap. CDR3 coding DNA: TGTGCCAGCAGCTTAGCGGCAGAGAACACCGGGGAGCTGTTTTTT. As protein: CASSLAAENTGELFF.

The rearrangement links TRBV28 to TRBJ1-2, with 12 positions matching TRBD1. V lost 5 bases, J lost 6 bases, and 7 bases stayed unmatched. Germline CDR1 is MDHEN and CDR2 is SYDVKM. The CDR3 spans 15 residues. DNA for the CDR3: TGTGCCAGCAGTACGGGGACAGGGGGCAAGAATGGCTACACCTTC. Protein sequence: CASSTGTGGKNGYTF.

In its sample, this clonotype was seen many times. This chain uses TRBV5-1 with TRBJ1-1, with unresolved D. The CDR3 is 15 amino acids. The germline V and J ends were trimmed by 1 base and 0 bases, with 10 bases remaining between them. Germline CDR1 reads SGHRS; CDR2 reads YFSETQ. The DNA for the CDR3 is TGCGCCAGCAGCTTGAGTCCTGGGATGAACACTGAAGCTTTCTTT. It encodes CASSLSPGMNTEAFF.

The chain recombines TRBV11-3 with TRBJ1-6; no firm D call. CDR3 length: 13 amino acids. In germline, CDR1 is SGHNT, CDR2 YENEEA. Between the trimmed V and J ends, which lost 2 bases and 10 bases, there was a span of 9 bases. This CDR3 reads CASSLSTNSPLHF. In nucleotides, the CDR3 is TGTGCCAGCAGCTTATCGACCAACTCACCCCTCCACTTT.

This clonotype has a handful of counts. The genes are TRBV3-1 and TRBJ2-1, with a weak D call TRBD1 (5 bases). Trimming took off 4 bases at V and 10 bases at J, with 14 bases between the two ends. The CDR3 spans 13 residues. Germline-derived CDR1 and CDR2 are LGHDT and YNNKEL (reference sequence). CDR3 in DNA: TGTGCCAGCAGCCCCCAGGGCTGGGGAGAGCAGTTCTTC. This encodes CASSPQGWGEQFF.